A single sample is the source of the 2 T cell receptor beta chains below, sequenced in a study of T cell responses to AZD1222 COVID-19 vaccine. Using immunoSEQ multiplex PCR, the repertoire was profiled, and TCRdb retains in-frame clones only, with some absent. The sample includes around 190,000 clones, roughly 92% seen only once; the top ten take 1% to 1.5%. Specimen: peripheral blood, collected on day 0 of AZD1222 vaccination. The receptors originated from an adult in good health.

This rearrangement joins TRBV7-2 to TRBJ2-7; maybe TRBD1 (6 bases). CDR3 length equals 13 residues. The V end was cut by 3 bases, the J end by 7 bases, with 13 bases between. In germline, CDR1 is SGHTA, CDR2 FQGNSA. CDR3 nucleotide sequence: TGTGCCAGCAGCTTTTCCAGGGGTAAAGAGCAGTACTTC. Protein product: CASSFSRGKEQYF.

The chain uses TRBV11-2 and TRBJ2-2; D is undetermined. The germline V and J ends were trimmed by 2 bases and 0 bases, with 4 bases remaining between them. This CDR3 has 14 residues. The germline V gene encodes CDR1 SGHAT and CDR2 FQNNGV. The CDR3 DNA sequence: TGTGCCAGCAGCTTAATCGCGAACACCGGGGAGCTGTTTTTT. It encodes CASSLIANTGELFF.